A selection of T cell receptor beta chains follows, all from one sample in a study of Ad26.COV2.S vaccination and SARS-CoV-2 variants. The method was immunoSEQ multiplex PCR; TCRdb's version includes in-frame clones alone and lacks a portion of them. In the table there are 350,000 to 400,000 clones, around nine tenths of which are singletons. The specimen comprised peripheral blood, sampled in a trial of Ad26.COV2.S vaccine versus placebo. These receptors originate from a person aged 18-60 years who received the Ad26.COV2.S COVID-19 vaccine or a placebo. CDR3s include the opening cysteine and the closing phenylalanine or tryptophan. A D gene is named only where the DNA matches it firmly. Only some rows state a clone size, as once, few, many or a class for expanded clones.

TRBD2	TRBJ2-3	NA	TRBV7-6	CASSLEAGGRYTQYF	TGTGCCAGCAGCTTAGAGGCGGGGGGGCGGTATACGCAGTATTTT
TRBD2	TRBJ2-4	NA	TRBV4-1	CASSQGGAGPYKNIQYF	TGCGCCAGCAGCCAAGGGGGAGCGGGGCCCTACAAAAACATTCAGTACTTC
NA	TRBJ1-3	NA	TRBV5-5	CASSFSSGNTIYF	TGTGCCAGCAGCTTTTCCTCTGGAAACACCATATATTTT
TRBD1	TRBJ1-1	NA	TRBV5-1	CASSGTGDNTEAFF	TGCGCCAGCAGCGGGACAGGGGATAACACTGAAGCTTTCTTT
NA	TRBJ1-2	NA	TRBV12-3/TRBV12-4	CASSSIHGYGYTF	TGTGCCAGCAGTTCCATTCACGGCTATGGCTACACCTTC
TRBD2	TRBJ2-7	NA	TRBV13	CASSLGGTSSREQYF	TGTGCCAGCAGCTTAGGTGGGACTAGCTCTCGAGAGCAGTACTTC
TRBD1	TRBJ1-6	NA	TRBV7-8	CASSTMTGDNSPLHF	TGTGCCAGCAGCACCATGACAGGGGATAATTCACCCCTCCACTTT
TRBD2	TRBJ2-1	NA	TRBV5-1	CASSQNSGGYEQFF	TGCGCCAGCAGCCAAAATAGCGGGGGTTATGAGCAGTTCTTC
NA	TRBJ1-1	few	TRBV18	CASSPTLGQGTVAFF	TGTGCCAGCTCACCTACCCTGGGGCAGGGGACCGTAGCTTTCTTT
NA	TRBJ1-5	NA	TRBV7-8	CASSSGGSGNQPQHF	TGTGCCAGCAGCTCAGGAGGGAGTGGCAATCAGCCCCAGCATTTT
NA	TRBJ1-1	NA	TRBV18	CASSPQGVGTEAFF	TGTGCCAGCTCACCACAGGGGGTAGGGACTGAAGCTTTCTTT
NA	TRBJ1-1	NA	TRBV6-1	CASSETWGTEAFF	TGTGCCAGCAGTGAGACATGGGGCACTGAAGCTTTCTTT
NA	TRBJ1-1	NA	TRBV6-5	CASSSEGTNTEAFF	TGTGCCAGCAGTTCCGAGGGTACGAACACTGAAGCTTTCTTT
TRBD2	TRBJ2-1	NA	TRBV11-3	CASSQTSGGGSNNEQFF	TGTGCCAGCAGCCAAACTAGCGGGGGGGGATCCAACAATGAGCAGTTCTTC
NA	TRBJ2-2	NA	TRBV13	CASSLGTRAGELFF	TGTGCCAGCAGCTTAGGGACGAGGGCCGGGGAGCTGTTTTTT
NA	TRBJ2-2	few	TRBV4-1	CASSQERLANTGELFF	TGCGCCAGCAGCCAAGAGCGACTAGCGAACACCGGGGAGCTGTTTTTT
TRBD2	TRBJ2-2	NA	TRBV9	CASSVKEGLLGTGELFF	TGTGCCAGCAGCGTAAAGGAGGGACTATTGGGGACCGGGGAGCTGTTTTTT
NA	TRBJ2-2	NA	TRBV5-1	CASSLEAGETGELFF	TGCGCCAGCAGCTTGGAGGCAGGGGAAACCGGGGAGCTGTTTTTT
NA	TRBJ2-2	NA	TRBV30	CAWSRLANTGELFF	TGTGCCTGGAGTAGACTAGCGAACACCGGGGAGCTGTTTTTT
NA	TRBJ1-1	NA	TRBV20-1	CSAPLNTEAFF	TGCAGTGCTCCACTGAACACTGAAGCTTTCTTT
TRBD1	TRBJ2-5	NA	TRBV5-4	CASSLEGAGETQYF	TGTGCCAGCAGCTTGGAGGGGGCAGGAGAGACCCAGTACTTC
NA	TRBJ1-5	NA	TRBV6-4	CASKGSNQPQHF	TGTGCCAGCAAGGGGAGCAATCAGCCCCAGCATTTT
NA	TRBJ1-1	NA	TRBV12-3/TRBV12-4	CASSLGTEAFF	TGTGCCAGCAGTTTGGGGACTGAAGCTTTCTTT
TRBD1	TRBJ1-2	NA	TRBV7-2	CASSLEGGYIYGYTF	TGTGCCAGCAGCTTAGAAGGGGGCTACATCTATGGCTACACCTTC
NA	TRBJ2-3	NA	TRBV4-1	CASSQPTMDSPLGSGSTDTQYF	TGCGCCAGCAGCCAACCTACCATGGACTCGCCCCTGGGTTCGGGTAGCACAGATACGCAGTATTTT
TRBD2	TRBJ2-3	NA	TRBV3-1/TRBV3-2	CASGEFSGEDTQYF	TGTGCCAGCGGGGAATTTAGCGGGGAGGATACGCAGTATTTT
NA	TRBJ2-1	NA	TRBV12-3/TRBV12-4	CASSFGYNEQFF	TGTGCCAGCAGTTTTGGATACAATGAGCAGTTCTTC
NA	TRBJ2-5	once	TRBV7-2	CASSLMMGRETQYF	TGTGCCAGCAGCTTGATGATGGGACGAGAGACCCAGTACTTC
NA	TRBJ1-6	few	TRBV2	CASKGRSFYPSPLHF	TGTGCCAGCAAGGGACGGAGTTTTTACCCATCACCCCTCCACTTT
TRBD2	TRBJ2-7	few	TRBV3-1/TRBV3-2	CASSPGRGWYEQYF	TGTGCCAGCAGCCCAGGGAGGGGCTGGTACGAGCAGTACTTC